These T cell receptor beta chains were read from a single sample in a study of shared clonotypes between healthy human individuals. Sequencing was performed with immunoSEQ multiplex PCR; in TCRdb, only in-frame clones are kept and a portion is missing. The sample yields fewer than 500,000 clones, roughly 79% seen once. Material for sequencing was PBMCs. The origin of the receptors is a woman aged 40 to 50 in good health. Some clones in this sample may be carry-over from other donors' samples. Each CDR3 is given without its conserved first and last residue.

V gene | CDR3 protein
TRBV7-9 | ASSPGTLGNSEAF
TRBV19 | ASSSQVDQPQH
TRBV30 | AWSPRVDTEAF
TRBV18 | ASSPPEIVNTEAF
TRBV1 | TSSPERGTKNIQY
TRBV25-1 | ASSEPGEGQPQH
TRBV7-3 | ASSYLRAGATGELF
TRBV29-1 | SVRTSGRKHNEQF
TRBV7-8 | ASSFPPTSGSWNEQF
TRBV7-9 | ASSTDRGLNEQY
TRBV5-1 | ASSQDRSSYNEQF